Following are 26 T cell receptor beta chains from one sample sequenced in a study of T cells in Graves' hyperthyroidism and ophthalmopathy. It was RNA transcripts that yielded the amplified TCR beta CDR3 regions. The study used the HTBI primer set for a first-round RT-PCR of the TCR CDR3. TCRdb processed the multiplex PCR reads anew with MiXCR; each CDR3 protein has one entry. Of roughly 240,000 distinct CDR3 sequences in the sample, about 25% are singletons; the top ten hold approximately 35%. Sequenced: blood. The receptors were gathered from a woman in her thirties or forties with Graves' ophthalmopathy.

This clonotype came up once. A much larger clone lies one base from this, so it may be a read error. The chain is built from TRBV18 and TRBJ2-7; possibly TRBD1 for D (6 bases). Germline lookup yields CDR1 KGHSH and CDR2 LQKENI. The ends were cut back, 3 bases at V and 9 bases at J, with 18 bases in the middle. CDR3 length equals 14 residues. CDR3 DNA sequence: TGTGCCAGCTCACCCCCGGGACAAATAGCCGGGCAGTACTTC. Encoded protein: CASSPPGQIAGQYF.

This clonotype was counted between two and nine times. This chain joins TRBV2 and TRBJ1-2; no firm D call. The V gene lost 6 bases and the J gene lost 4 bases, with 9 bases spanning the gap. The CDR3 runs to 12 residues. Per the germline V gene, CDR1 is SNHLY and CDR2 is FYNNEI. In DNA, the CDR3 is TGTGCCAGCAGGAACGACGCCTATGGCTACACCTTC. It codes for CASRNDAYGYTF.

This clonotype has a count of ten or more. CDR3 DNA sequence: TGTGCCAGCAGTTACACGGGGGGCAATTCACCCCTCCACTTT. Translating gives CASSYTGGNSPLHF. V is TRBV6-5 and J is TRBJ1-6; maybe TRBD1 (6 bases). Germline lookup yields CDR1 MNHEY and CDR2 SVGAGI. V was shortened by 2 bases and J by 7 bases, with 9 bases between the two germline ends. There are 14 residues in the CDR3.

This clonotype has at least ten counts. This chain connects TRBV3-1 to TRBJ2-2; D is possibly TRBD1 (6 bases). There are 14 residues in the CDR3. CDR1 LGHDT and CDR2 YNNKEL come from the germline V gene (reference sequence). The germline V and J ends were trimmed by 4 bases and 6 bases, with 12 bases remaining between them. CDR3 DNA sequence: TGTGCCAGCAGCCGCGACAGGAGCCCCGGGGAGCTGTTTTTT. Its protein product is CASSRDRSPGELFF. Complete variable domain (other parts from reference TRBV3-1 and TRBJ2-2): DTAVSQTPKYLVTQMGNDKSIKCEQNLGHDTMYWYKQDSKKFLKIMFSYNNKELIINETVPNRFSPKSPDKAHLNLHINSLELGDSAVYFCASSRDRSPGELFFGEGSRLTVL.

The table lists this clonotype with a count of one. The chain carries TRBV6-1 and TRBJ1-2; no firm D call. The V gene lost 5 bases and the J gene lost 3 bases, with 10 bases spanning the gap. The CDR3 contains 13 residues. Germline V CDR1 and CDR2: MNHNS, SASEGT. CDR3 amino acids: CASSPTTDYGYTF. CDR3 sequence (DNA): TGTGCCAGCAGTCCTACAACTGACTATGGCTACACCTTC.

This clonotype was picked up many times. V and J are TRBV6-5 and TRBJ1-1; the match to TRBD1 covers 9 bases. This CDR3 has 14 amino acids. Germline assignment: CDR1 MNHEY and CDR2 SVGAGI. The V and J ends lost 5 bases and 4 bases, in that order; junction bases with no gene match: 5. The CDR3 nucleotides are TGTGCCAGCAGTCGGACAGGGGACTCCACTGAAGCTTTCTTT. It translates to CASSRTGDSTEAFF.

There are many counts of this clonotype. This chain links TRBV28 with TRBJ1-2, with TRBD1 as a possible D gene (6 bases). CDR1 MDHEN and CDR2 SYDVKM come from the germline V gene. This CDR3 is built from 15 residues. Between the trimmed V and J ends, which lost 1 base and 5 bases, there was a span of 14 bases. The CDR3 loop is CASSLFGGRRYGYTF. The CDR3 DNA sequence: TGTGCCAGCAGTTTATTCGGGGGCAGGAGATATGGCTACACCTTC.

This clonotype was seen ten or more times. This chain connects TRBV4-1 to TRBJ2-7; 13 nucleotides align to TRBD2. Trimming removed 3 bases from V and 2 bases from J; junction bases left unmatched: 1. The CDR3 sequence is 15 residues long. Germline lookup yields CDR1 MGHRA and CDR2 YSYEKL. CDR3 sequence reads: CASSQGLAGTYEQYF. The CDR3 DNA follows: TGCGCCAGCAGCCAGGGACTAGCGGGGACCTACGAGCAGTACTTC.

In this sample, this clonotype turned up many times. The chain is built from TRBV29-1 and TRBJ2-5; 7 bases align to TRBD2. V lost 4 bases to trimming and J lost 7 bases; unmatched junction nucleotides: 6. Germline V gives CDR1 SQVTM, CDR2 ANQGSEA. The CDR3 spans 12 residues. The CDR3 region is CSVGSREGTQYF. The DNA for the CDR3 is TGCAGCGTTGGTAGTAGGGAGGGGACCCAGTACTTC.

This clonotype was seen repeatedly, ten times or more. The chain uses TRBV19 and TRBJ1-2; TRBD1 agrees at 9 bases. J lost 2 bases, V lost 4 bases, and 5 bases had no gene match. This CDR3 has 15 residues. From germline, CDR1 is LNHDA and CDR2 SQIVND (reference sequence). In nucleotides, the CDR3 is TGTGCCAGTAGTACCGGGACAGGGTTAAACTATGGCTACACCTTC. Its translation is CASSTGTGLNYGYTF.

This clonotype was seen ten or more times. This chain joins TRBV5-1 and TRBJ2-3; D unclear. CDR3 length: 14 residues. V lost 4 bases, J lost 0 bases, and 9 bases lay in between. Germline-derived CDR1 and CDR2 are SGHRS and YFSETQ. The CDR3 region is CASSPPASTDTQYF. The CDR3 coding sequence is TGCGCCAGCAGCCCTCCGGCCAGCACAGATACGCAGTATTTT.

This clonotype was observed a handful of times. In DNA, the CDR3 is TGTGCCACCAGCAGAGATTGGGGGACCCCCTACGAGCAGTACTTC. Translated, it gives CATSRDWGTPYEQYF. The rearrangement joins TRBV15 to TRBJ2-7; D may match TRBD1 or TRBD2 (5 bases each). This CDR3 region has 15 residues. CDR1 is LNHNV, CDR2 YYDKDF, per germline (reference sequence). V was clipped by 0 bases and J by 2 bases, with 11 bases between them. Looking up the rest from reference TRBV15 and TRBJ2-7 gives the full variable domain: DAMVIQNPRYQVTQFGKPVTLSCSQTLNHNVMYWYQQKSSQAPKLLFHYYDKDFNNEADTPDNFQSRRPNTSFCFLDIRSPGLGDTAMYLCATSRDWGTPYEQYFGPGTRLTVT.

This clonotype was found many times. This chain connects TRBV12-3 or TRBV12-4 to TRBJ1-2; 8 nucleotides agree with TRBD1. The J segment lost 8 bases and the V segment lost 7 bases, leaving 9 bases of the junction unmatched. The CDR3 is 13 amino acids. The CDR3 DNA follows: TGTGCCAGCAACCTGGGGACAGGACACGGCTACACCTTC. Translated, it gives CASNLGTGHGYTF.

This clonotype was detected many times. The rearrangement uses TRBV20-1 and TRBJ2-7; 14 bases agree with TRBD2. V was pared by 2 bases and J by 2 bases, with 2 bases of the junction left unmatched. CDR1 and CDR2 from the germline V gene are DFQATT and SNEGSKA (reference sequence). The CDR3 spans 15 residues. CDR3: CSARSGLAGAYEQYF. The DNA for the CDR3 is TGCAGTGCTAGATCGGGACTAGCGGGGGCCTACGAGCAGTACTTC.

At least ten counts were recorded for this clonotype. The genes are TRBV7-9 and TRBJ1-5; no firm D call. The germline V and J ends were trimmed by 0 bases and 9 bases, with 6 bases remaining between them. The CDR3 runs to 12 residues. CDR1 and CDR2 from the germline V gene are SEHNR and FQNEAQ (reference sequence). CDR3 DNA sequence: TGTGCCAGCAGCTTAGCACCTGCGCCCCAGCATTTT. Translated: CASSLAPAPQHF.

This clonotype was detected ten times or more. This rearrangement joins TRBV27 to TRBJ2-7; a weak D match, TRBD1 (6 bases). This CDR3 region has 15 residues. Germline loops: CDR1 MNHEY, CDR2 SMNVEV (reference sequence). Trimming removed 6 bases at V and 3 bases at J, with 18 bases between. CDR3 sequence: CASSPPGVGSYEQYF. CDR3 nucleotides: TGTGCCAGCAGCCCACCAGGGGTGGGGAGCTACGAGCAGTACTTC.

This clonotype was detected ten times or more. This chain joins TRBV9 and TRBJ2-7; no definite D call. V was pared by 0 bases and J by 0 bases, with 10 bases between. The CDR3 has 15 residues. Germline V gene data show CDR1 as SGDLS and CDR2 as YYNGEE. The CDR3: CASSVGIGNSYEQYF. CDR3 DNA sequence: TGTGCCAGCAGCGTAGGTATTGGGAACTCCTACGAGCAGTACTTC. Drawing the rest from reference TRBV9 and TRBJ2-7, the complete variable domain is DSGVTQTPKHLITATGQRVTLRCSPRSGDLSVYWYQQSLDQGLQFLIQYYNGEERAKGNILERFSAQQFPDLHSELNLSSLELGDSALYFCASSVGIGNSYEQYFGPGTRLTVT.

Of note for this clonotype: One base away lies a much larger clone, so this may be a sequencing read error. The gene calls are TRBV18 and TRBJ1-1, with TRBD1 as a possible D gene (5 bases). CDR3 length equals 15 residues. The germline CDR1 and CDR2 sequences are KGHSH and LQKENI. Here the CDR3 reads CAISPPVGTNTEAFF. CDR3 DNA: TGTGCCATCTCACCACCGGTAGGGACTAACACTGAAGCTTTCTTT.

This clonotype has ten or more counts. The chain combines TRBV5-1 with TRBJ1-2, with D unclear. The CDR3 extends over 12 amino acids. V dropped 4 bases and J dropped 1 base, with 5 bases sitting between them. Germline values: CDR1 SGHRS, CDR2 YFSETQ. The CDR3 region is CASSMDNYGYTF. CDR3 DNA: TGCGCCAGCAGCATGGATAACTATGGCTACACCTTC.

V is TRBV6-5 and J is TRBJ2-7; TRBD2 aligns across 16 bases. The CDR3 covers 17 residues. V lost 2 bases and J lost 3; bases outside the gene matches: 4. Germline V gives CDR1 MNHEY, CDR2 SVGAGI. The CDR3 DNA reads TGTGCCAGCAGTTACGGGACTAGCGGGAGGGAGTACTACGAGCAGTACTTC. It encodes CASSYGTSGREYYEQYF.

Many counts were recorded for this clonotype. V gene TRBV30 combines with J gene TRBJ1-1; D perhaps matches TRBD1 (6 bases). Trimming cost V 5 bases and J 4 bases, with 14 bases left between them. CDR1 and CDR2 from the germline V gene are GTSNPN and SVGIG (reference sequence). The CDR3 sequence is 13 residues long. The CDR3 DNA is TGTGCCTGGGAAGGGGGGCTAGGCACTGAAGCTTTCTTT. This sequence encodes CAWEGGLGTEAFF.

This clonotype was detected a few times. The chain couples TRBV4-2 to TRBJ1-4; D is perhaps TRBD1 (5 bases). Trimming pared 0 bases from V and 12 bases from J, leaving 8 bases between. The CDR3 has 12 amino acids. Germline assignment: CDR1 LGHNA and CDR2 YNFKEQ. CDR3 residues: CASSQDGTELFF. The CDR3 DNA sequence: TGTGCCAGCAGCCAAGATGGGACCGAACTGTTTTTT.

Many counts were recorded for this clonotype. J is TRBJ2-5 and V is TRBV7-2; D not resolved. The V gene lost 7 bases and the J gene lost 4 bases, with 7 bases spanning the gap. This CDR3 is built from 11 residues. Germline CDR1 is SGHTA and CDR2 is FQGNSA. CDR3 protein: CASTAAETQYF. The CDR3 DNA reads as TGTGCCAGCACCGCGGCAGAGACCCAGTACTTC.

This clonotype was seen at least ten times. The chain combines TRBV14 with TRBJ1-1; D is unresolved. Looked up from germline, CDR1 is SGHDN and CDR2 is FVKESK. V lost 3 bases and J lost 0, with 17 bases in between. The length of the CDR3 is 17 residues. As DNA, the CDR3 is TGTGCCAGCAGCCACCACGAATGGAGAAGGGTGAACACTGAAGCTTTCTTT. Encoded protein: CASSHHEWRRVNTEAFF.

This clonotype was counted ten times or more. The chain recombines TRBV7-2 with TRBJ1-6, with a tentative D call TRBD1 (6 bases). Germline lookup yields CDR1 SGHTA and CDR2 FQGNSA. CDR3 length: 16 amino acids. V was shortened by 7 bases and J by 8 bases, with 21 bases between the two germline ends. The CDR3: CASTLRGGAGDSPLHF. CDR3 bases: TGTGCCAGCACCCTCCGAGGGGGGGCAGGGGATTCACCCCTCCACTTT.

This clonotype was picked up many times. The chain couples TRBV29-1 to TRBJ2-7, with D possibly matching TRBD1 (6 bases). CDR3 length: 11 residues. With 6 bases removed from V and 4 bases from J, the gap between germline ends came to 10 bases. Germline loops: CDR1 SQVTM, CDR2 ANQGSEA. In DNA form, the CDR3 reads TGCAGCGTGAATGACAGGTACGAGCAGTACTTC. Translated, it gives CSVNDRYEQYF.